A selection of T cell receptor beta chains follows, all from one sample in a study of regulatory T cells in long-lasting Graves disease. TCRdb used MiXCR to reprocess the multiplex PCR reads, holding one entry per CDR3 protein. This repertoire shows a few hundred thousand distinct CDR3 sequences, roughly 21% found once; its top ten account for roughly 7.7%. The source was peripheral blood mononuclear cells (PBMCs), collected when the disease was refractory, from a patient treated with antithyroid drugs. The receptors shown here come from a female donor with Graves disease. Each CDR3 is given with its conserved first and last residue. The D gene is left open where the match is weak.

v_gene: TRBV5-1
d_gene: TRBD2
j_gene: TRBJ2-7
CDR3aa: CASSRISGAPSSYEQYF

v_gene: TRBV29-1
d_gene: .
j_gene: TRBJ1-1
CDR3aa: CSVEDLWTAFF

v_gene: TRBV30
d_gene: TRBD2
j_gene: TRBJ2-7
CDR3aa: CALADNSYEQYF

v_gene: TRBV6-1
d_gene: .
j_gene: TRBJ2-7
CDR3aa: CASFPFTARDGEQYF

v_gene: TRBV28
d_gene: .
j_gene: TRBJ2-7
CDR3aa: CASSSMGVREQYF

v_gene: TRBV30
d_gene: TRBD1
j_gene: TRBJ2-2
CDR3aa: CASDQGAGELFF

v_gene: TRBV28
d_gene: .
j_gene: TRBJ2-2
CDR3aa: CASKSTSNTGELFF

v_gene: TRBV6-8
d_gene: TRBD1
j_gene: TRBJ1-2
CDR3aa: CASRKRDRPNYGYTF

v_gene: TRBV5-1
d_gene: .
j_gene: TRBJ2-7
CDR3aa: CASSFTGNEQYF

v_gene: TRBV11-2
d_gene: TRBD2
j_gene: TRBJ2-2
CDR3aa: CASSFGAGGNTGELFF

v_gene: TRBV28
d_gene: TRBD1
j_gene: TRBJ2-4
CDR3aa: CASSQGDILNIQYF

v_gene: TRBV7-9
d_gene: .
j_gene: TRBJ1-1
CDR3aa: CASSPLVGLNTEAFF